These 28 T cell receptor beta chains originate from one sample sequenced in a study of blood T cells in healthy people across ages. A second roughly 7 to 12 cycle PCR used barcoded and J-beta primers. MiXCR was run by TCRdb on the 5' RACE reads, yielding one entry per CDR3 protein. The data show around 1,500,000 distinct CDR3 sequences, 42% seen once. Sequencing was carried out using blood. These TCRs come from a woman aged 18-30 years in good health.

This clonotype was detected only a few times. V is TRBV9 and J is TRBJ2-3; D could derive from TRBD1 or TRBD2 (5 bases each). CDR1 is SGDLS and CDR2 is YYNGEE in the germline V gene. CDR3 length: 15 amino acids. The V end was cut by 3 bases, the J end by 3 bases, with 14 bases between. CDR3 in DNA: TGTGCCAGCAGCGACCCCTCGGGACCGACAGATACGCAGTATTTT. This encodes CASSDPSGPTDTQYF.

A word on this clonotype: A much larger clone is a single base away; this may be a read error. The gene calls are TRBV4-1 and TRBJ2-7; D gene unclear. The CDR3 extends over 13 amino acids. Germline CDR1 reads MGHRA; CDR2 reads YSYEKL. The CDR3 region is CASSQVSSYERYF. In DNA, the CDR3 is TGCGCCAGCAGCCAAGTCAGCTCCTACGAGCGGTACTTC.

This clonotype was seen a handful of times. The chain combines TRBV9 with TRBJ2-5; 7 bases agree with TRBD1. CDR1 is SGDLS, CDR2 YYNGEE, per germline. V gave up 3 bases and J gave up 1 base; unmatched junction bases: 18. The length of the CDR3 is 19 residues. CDR3 nucleotides: TGTGCCAGCAGCGCCGAATCCCCGGGACAGTATTACTCCCAAGAGACCCAGTACTTC. It codes for CASSAESPGQYYSQETQYF.

V is TRBV20-1 and J is TRBJ2-7; perhaps TRBD1 as D (5 bases). Per the germline V gene, CDR1 is DFQATT and CDR2 is SNEGSKA (reference sequence). The CDR3 totals 15 residues. V was cut by 0 bases and J by 2 bases, with 14 bases left in between. The CDR3 sequence is CSARDLRALAYEQYF. DNA of the CDR3: TGCAGTGCTAGAGATCTCAGGGCTTTAGCCTACGAGCAGTACTTC.

CDR3 nucleotides: TGTGCCAGCAGCGATGGGGCCAACGTCCTGACTTTC. Protein: CASSDGANVLTF. This chain uses TRBV3-1 with TRBJ2-6, with D unclear. The CDR3 runs 12 residues. Germline CDR1 and CDR2: LGHDT and YNNKEL (reference sequence). V was clipped by 5 bases and J by 3 bases, with 2 bases between them.

This clonotype has at least ten counts. The gene calls are TRBV29-1 and TRBJ1-2; D not certain. CDR3 length equals 13 residues. V shed 6 bases and J shed 4 bases, with 15 bases lying between them. Germline V gene data show CDR1 as SQVTM and CDR2 as ANQGSEA. This CDR3 reads CSVTPGVGYGYTF. As DNA, the CDR3 is TGCAGCGTCACCCCCGGGGTTGGCTATGGCTACACCTTC.

This clonotype was counted a few times. The chain employs TRBV12-3 or TRBV12-4 and TRBJ2-2; D is uncertain. Trimming left V 7 bases short and J 5 bases short, with 5 bases between. This CDR3 is built from 11 residues. In nucleotides, the CDR3 is TGTGCCAGCACCCGGACCGGGGAGCTGTTTTTT. Its translation is CASTRTGELFF.

The chain has TRBV13 and TRBJ2-4; 9 bases fit TRBD1. The germline CDR1 and CDR2 sequences are PRHDT and FYEKMQ (reference sequence). The CDR3 loop spans 16 amino acids. Trimming removed 9 bases from V and 13 bases from J; junction bases left unmatched: 22. CDR3 nucleotides: TGTGCCAGTTTCTTTGGCCTACAGGGGGCAAGGCAGGAGCAGTACTTC. Its protein is CASFFGLQGARQEQYF.

This clonotype occurred a few times. A much larger clone lies a single base off, so this may be a read error. V is TRBV2 and J is TRBJ2-1; TRBD2 agrees at 9 bases. The assigned J gene may be wrong: the sequence end matches TRBJ2-7 better. CDR3 length equals 15 residues. The germline V gene encodes CDR1 SNHLY and CDR2 FYNNEI. The CDR3 sequence is CASSAALAGSNEQYF. The CDR3 DNA reads as TGTGCCAGCAGTGCAGCACTAGCGGGTTCCAATGAGCAGTACTTC.

In its sample, this clonotype was seen a few times. The J gene is TRBJ2-5, the V gene TRBV11-2; 12 bases align to TRBD1. The CDR3 totals 16 residues. V dropped 4 bases and J dropped 5; count of bases not matched to a gene: 8. Germline V gene lookup returns CDR1 SGHAT and CDR2 FQNNGV. The CDR3 here is CASSSTRDRGLETQYF. The CDR3 nucleotides are TGTGCCAGCAGCTCGACCCGGGACAGGGGGCTTGAGACCCAGTACTTC.

The V and J genes are TRBV3-1 and TRBJ2-1; 9 nucleotides agree with TRBD2. Trimming took 4 bases from V and 1 from J; bases not matched to a gene: 20. The germline gives CDR1 LGHDT, CDR2 YNNKEL (reference sequence). CDR3 length: 21 residues. The CDR3 reads CASSPISPGTSPPRSYNEQFF. The CDR3 DNA reads as TGTGCCAGCAGCCCCATCAGTCCCGGGACTAGCCCTCCAAGGTCCTACAATGAGCAGTTCTTC.

The chain joins TRBV5-1 to TRBJ2-2; a weak D match, TRBD1 (5 bases). V was pared by 4 bases and J by 1 base, with 11 bases between. Looked up from germline, CDR1 is SGHRS and CDR2 is YFSETQ. This CDR3 is 15 amino acids long. In nucleotides, the CDR3 is TGCGCCAGCAGCCCCACTGACAGGAACACCGGGGAGCTGTTTTTT. It encodes CASSPTDRNTGELFF. The variable domain in full, with the rest retrieved from reference TRBV5-1 and TRBJ2-2, is KAGVTQTPRYLIKTRGQQVTLSCSPISGHRSVSWYQQTPGQGLQFLFEYFSETQRNKGNFPGRFSGRQFSNSRSEMNVSTLELGDSALYLCASSPTDRNTGELFFGEGSRLTVL.

The chain has TRBV20-1 and TRBJ2-7; TRBD2 matches 13 bases. The V and J ends lost 4 bases and 5 bases, in that order; junction bases with no gene match: 8. This CDR3 comprises 15 residues. The V gene's germline CDR1 is DFQATT and CDR2 SNEGSKA (reference sequence). CDR3 sequence reads: CSATSWTSGGHEQYF. As DNA, the CDR3 is TGCAGTGCTACCTCCTGGACTAGCGGGGGACACGAGCAGTACTTC.

The rearrangement links TRBV9 to TRBJ2-5, with 11 bases that match TRBD2. The J call may not be correct, given that the DNA end is closer to TRBJ2-7. The CDR3 length is 17 residues. Per the germline V gene, CDR1 is SGDLS and CDR2 is YYNGEE. The chain's CDR3 is CASSASRWTSGPYEQYF. The CDR3 region has the DNA TGTGCCAGCAGCGCGTCCCGGTGGACTAGCGGGCCATACGAGCAGTACTTC.

For this clonotype: One junction end disagrees with the germline gene, perhaps due to a read error. The chain couples TRBV5-1 to TRBJ1-2; D unresolved. Looked up from germline, CDR1 is SGHRS and CDR2 is YFSETQ. The CDR3 runs 15 residues. CDR3: CASSLALLKTYGYTF. DNA of the CDR3: TGCGCCAGCAGCTTGGCTCTGCTCAAAACCTATGGTTACACCTTC.

This clonotype was picked up a small number of times. The gene calls are TRBV5-1 and TRBJ1-6; perhaps TRBD1 as D (5 bases). The ends were cut back, 5 bases at V and 7 bases at J, with 10 bases in the middle. The CDR3 loop spans 13 amino acids. Germline CDR1 and CDR2: SGHRS and YFSETQ. The CDR3 loop is CASRDSANSPLHF. Written as DNA, the CDR3 is TGCGCCAGCAGAGACAGCGCCAATTCACCCCTCCACTTT. Complete variable domain (other parts from reference TRBV5-1 and TRBJ1-6): KAGVTQTPRYLIKTRGQQVTLSCSPISGHRSVSWYQQTPGQGLQFLFEYFSETQRNKGNFPGRFSGRQFSNSRSEMNVSTLELGDSALYLCASRDSANSPLHFGNGTRLTVT.

V and J are TRBV12-3 or TRBV12-4 and TRBJ2-4; D is perhaps TRBD2 (5 bases). Deletions cut 6 bases from V and 3 bases from J, with 15 bases between. The CDR3 consists of 15 residues. CDR3: CASRWTGIGKNIQYF. In DNA form, the CDR3 reads TGTGCCAGCAGATGGACGGGGATAGGCAAAAACATTCAGTACTTC.

This chain connects TRBV6-5 to TRBJ1-1; TRBD1 might be the D (6 bases). V lost 4 bases, J lost 2 bases, and 14 bases lay in between. There are 15 residues in the CDR3. CDR1 is MNHEY, CDR2 SVGAGI, per germline. CDR3 sequence (DNA): TGTGCCAGCAGTTCCTGGGGGGCCGATAACACTGAAGCTTTCTTT. This gives the protein CASSSWGADNTEAFF.

The chain uses TRBV6-1 and TRBJ2-1; 12 bases map to TRBD1. From germline, CDR1 is MNHNS and CDR2 SASEGT. CDR3 length equals 16 residues. V lost 1 base, J lost 4 bases, and 2 bases stayed unmatched. This CDR3 is CASSEVGQGAYNEQFF. CDR3 sequence (DNA): TGTGCCAGCAGTGAAGTGGGACAGGGGGCATACAATGAGCAGTTCTTC.

The V and J genes are TRBV20-1 and TRBJ2-1; 10 bases match TRBD2. With the DNA end fitting TRBJ2-7 better, the J assignment may be wrong. Germline lookup yields CDR1 DFQATT and CDR2 SNEGSKA (reference sequence). This CDR3 is 14 amino acids long. CDR3 region: CSALSSGGYNEQYF. The CDR3 region has the DNA TGCAGTGCTCTGTCTAGCGGGGGCTACAATGAGCAGTACTTC.

CDR3 region: CASSVQGDTYEQYF. DNA for the CDR3: TGTGCCAGCAGCGTACAGGGGGACACCTACGAGCAGTACTTC. The V and J genes are TRBV9 and TRBJ2-7; 7 bases agree with TRBD1. The length of the CDR3 is 14 residues. The V segment lost 1 base and the J segment 2 bases; nucleotides outside the gene matches: 3. CDR1 is SGDLS, CDR2 YYNGEE, per germline. Complete variable domain (other parts from reference TRBV9 and TRBJ2-7): DSGVTQTPKHLITATGQRVTLRCSPRSGDLSVYWYQQSLDQGLQFLIQYYNGEERAKGNILERFSAQQFPDLHSELNLSSLELGDSALYFCASSVQGDTYEQYFGPGTRLTVT.

The chain is built from TRBV6-2 or TRBV6-3 and TRBJ2-5; 16 bases are shared with TRBD2. Germline CDR1 is MNHEY and CDR2 is SVGEGT. The ends lost 4 bases at V and 5 bases at J; junction bases unmatched: 13. The CDR3 is 19 residues long. The CDR3, as DNA: TGTGCCAGCAGTTTCGGGACTAGCGGGAGGGCCCATCGCCGGGAGACCCAGTACTTC. This encodes CASSFGTSGRAHRRETQYF.

This chain uses TRBV9 with TRBJ2-7; 10 bases are shared with TRBD2. The CDR3 loop spans 15 amino acids. Germline CDR1 SGDLS, CDR2 YYNGEE. With 0 bases clipped from V and 3 bases from J, the junction kept 3 bases outside the gene matches. The CDR3 DNA reads TGTGCCAGCAGCGTAGGGACTAGCGGTTACTACGAGCAGTACTTC. Its translation is CASSVGTSGYYEQYF.

The chain joins TRBV5-5 to TRBJ1-4, with D tentatively TRBD1 (5 bases). The CDR3 has 14 amino acids. Germline CDR1 reads SGHKS; CDR2 reads YYEKEE (reference sequence). Trimming pared 5 bases from V and 1 base from J, leaving 9 bases between. The CDR3 spells CASRGRETNEKLFF. The CDR3 DNA follows: TGTGCCAGCAGGGGCAGGGAAACTAATGAAAAACTGTTTTTT.

V usage is TRBV12-3 or TRBV12-4 and J usage is TRBJ2-5, with TRBD2 matching 8 bases. Trimming removed 6 bases from V and 11 bases from J; junction bases left unmatched: 17. There are 15 residues in the CDR3. This chain's CDR3 is CASSRREGAPNEQYF. The CDR3 DNA reads as TGTGCCAGCAGCCGCCGGGAGGGAGCACCCAATGAGCAGTACTTC.

This chain's CDR3 is CASSYTDRAEQYF. CDR3 sequence (DNA): TGTGCCAGCAGTTACACCGACAGGGCCGAGCAGTACTTC. The rearrangement joins TRBV6-5 to TRBJ2-7; 7 bases match TRBD1. Germline V gene sequence: CDR1 MNHEY, CDR2 SVGAGI. V lost 2 bases, J lost 6 bases, and 4 bases stayed unmatched. This CDR3 contains 13 residues.

The chain combines TRBV5-1 with TRBJ2-3; D unresolved. The germline V gene has CDR1 SGHRS and CDR2 YFSETQ. The CDR3 is 15 residues long. Deletions cut 3 bases from V and 4 bases from J, with 15 bases between. CDR3 DNA sequence: TGCGCCAGCAGCTCCTCTCCCTTGGTAGCAGATACGCAGTATTTT. Protein: CASSSSPLVADTQYF.

J is TRBJ2-5 and V is TRBV7-8; perhaps TRBD2 as D (6 bases). Trimming removed 8 bases from V and 5 bases from J, with 21 bases in between. The CDR3 is made up of 15 amino acids. Germline V gene lookup returns CDR1 SGHVS and CDR2 FQNEAQ. CDR3 DNA sequence: TGTGCCAGCCATACCCCGGGACTCAAAAGGGAGACCCAGTACTTC. This gives the protein CASHTPGLKRETQYF.